The entry that follows covers one T cell receptor beta chain sequence. The CDR3 is 17 amino acids. V was trimmed by 3 bases and J by 1 base, leaving 16 bases between them. From germline, CDR1 is DFQATT and CDR2 SNEGSKA (reference sequence). The sample comes from a study of blood T cell repertoires in COVID-19. Method: immunoSEQ multiplex PCR; TCRdb's copy keeps in-frame clones and lacks some. The sample carries fewer than 85,000 clones, roughly 70% recorded once. V is TRBV20-1 and J is TRBJ2-6, with D perhaps TRBD2 (7 bases). The receptor's source is a man aged 60-69 years with acute or convalescent COVID-19. The sample taken for sequencing was peripheral blood. CDR3 region: CSASRGRGLSGANVLTF. CDR3 nucleotide sequence: TGCAGTGCTAGTCGGGGGCGGGGGCTTTCTGGGGCCAACGTCCTGACTTTC.